The T cell receptor (beta chain) under discussion was sequenced for a study of cytomegalovirus exposure and HLA in healthy donors. The CDR3 loop spans 14 amino acids. The germline gives CDR1 SGDLS, CDR2 YYNGEE. V was trimmed by 0 bases and J by 0 bases, leaving 7 bases between them. The PCR used 60 Vbeta and 13 Jbeta primers. Produced via immunoSEQ multiplex PCR; TCRdb's table is partial and in-frame only. The sample consists of about 63,000 clones, roughly 80% of them appearing once. About this clone itself: Its antigen is not identified.

Study-wide findings and caveats: A later analysis reportedly identified an Asian-associated ancestry cluster as carrying fewer N-insertions than the 666-donor mean. The authors later found most CMV-associated TCR beta chains appeared HLA-restricted.

The origin of this receptor is a middle-aged woman in good health and CMV-seropositive. The chain couples TRBV9 to TRBJ2-7; weak D call: TRBD2 (5 bases). The sample consisted of PBMCs. The CDR3 DNA reads TGTGCCAGCAGCGTAGGACGGGACTCCTACGAGCAGTACTTC. Translated, it gives CASSVGRDSYEQYF.